A single sample gave rise to the 26 T cell receptor beta chains below, sequenced in a study of cytotoxic CD8 clonotypes in ibrutinib-treated CLL. Sequencing was performed with immunoSEQ multiplex PCR; in TCRdb, only in-frame clones are kept and a portion is missing. The sample consists of around 160,000 clones, over 75% of them appearing once. This specimen was PBMCs, taken at disease progression, from a patient treated with ibrutinib. These receptor sequences come from a human donor with chronic lymphocytic leukemia.

This chain links TRBV7-2 with TRBJ1-1; D perhaps matches TRBD1 (6 bases). The CDR3 loop spans 13 amino acids. Between the trimmed V and J ends, which lost 6 bases and 5 bases, there was a span of 13 bases. Germline lookup yields CDR1 SGHTA and CDR2 FQGNSA. The CDR3 DNA reads TGTGCCAGCAGTTACGACAGGCGAACTGAAGCTTTCTTT. As protein: CASSYDRRTEAFF.

This chain uses TRBV6-5 with TRBJ2-1; no clear D gene. In germline, CDR1 is MNHEY, CDR2 SVGAGI. Trimming removed 6 bases at V and 1 base at J, with 10 bases between. The CDR3 runs 14 residues. The CDR3 region has the DNA TGTGCCAGCAGGGAAAGGCGGTCCTACAATGAGCAGTTCTTC. As protein: CASRERRSYNEQFF.

The chain couples TRBV5-1 to TRBJ2-7; D gene uncertain. The length of the CDR3 is 13 residues. V was trimmed by 0 bases and J by 4 bases, leaving 8 bases between them. Germline V gene data show CDR1 as SGHRS and CDR2 as YFSETQ. The CDR3 region has the DNA TGCGCCAGCAGCTTGGACCTCAATTACGAGCAGTACTTC. It yields the protein CASSLDLNYEQYF. The complete variable domain, with remaining parts taken from reference TRBV5-1 and TRBJ2-7, reads KAGVTQTPRYLIKTRGQQVTLSCSPISGHRSVSWYQQTPGQGLQFLFEYFSETQRNKGNFPGRFSGRQFSNSRSEMNVSTLELGDSALYLCASSLDLNYEQYFGPGTRLTVT.

V gene TRBV19 combines with J gene TRBJ1-2; D ambiguous. The CDR3 extends over 16 amino acids. Germline V gene sequence: CDR1 LNHDA, CDR2 SQIVND (reference sequence). The germline V and J ends were trimmed by 10 bases and 1 base, with 22 bases remaining between them. CDR3 protein: CAISPGNSLDNYGYTF. The CDR3 DNA reads as TGTGCCATTTCCCCCGGGAACAGCCTTGATAACTATGGCTACACCTTC.

This clone has at least ten counts. The chain has TRBV6-6 and TRBJ1-1; D may be TRBD1 (6 bases). The V end lost 5 bases, the J end lost 0 bases, and 16 bases lay between the germline ends. This CDR3 is 16 amino acids long. Germline V gives CDR1 MNHNY, CDR2 SVGAGI (reference sequence). The CDR3 sequence: CASSPGQLRLNTEAFF. The CDR3, as DNA: TGTGCCAGCAGTCCTGGACAGTTAAGGTTGAACACTGAAGCTTTCTTT.

This clone has a handful of counts. The V gene is TRBV27, the J gene TRBJ2-7; D may be TRBD1 (6 bases). CDR1 MNHEY and CDR2 SMNVEV come from the germline V gene (reference sequence). V lost 4 bases, J lost 3 bases, and 10 bases lay in between. The length of the CDR3 is 13 residues. The CDR3: CASSWQGSYEQYF. In DNA, the CDR3 is TGTGCCAGCAGTTGGCAGGGGAGCTACGAGCAGTACTTC.

The chain combines TRBV4-1 with TRBJ1-4, with 10 bases that match TRBD1. V shed 5 bases, J shed 8 bases, and the junction held 11 bases outside the gene matches. The CDR3 is 16 residues long. Germline values: CDR1 MGHRA, CDR2 YSYEKL. The CDR3 DNA is TGCGCCAGCAGCGATTGGCCGGGGACAGGGGTGGAAAAACTGTTTTTT. Protein product: CASSDWPGTGVEKLFF.

The rearrangement joins TRBV9 to TRBJ2-2, with D possibly being TRBD1 or TRBD2 (6 bases each). V was shortened by 3 bases and J by 11 bases, with 14 bases between the two germline ends. This CDR3 has 13 amino acids. Germline V gene lookup returns CDR1 SGDLS and CDR2 YYNGEE. The CDR3: CASSGVWGAELFF. DNA of the CDR3: TGTGCCAGCAGCGGTGTGTGGGGGGCTGAGCTGTTTTTT.

Comments on this clone: A junction end diverges from the germline sequence, so it may reflect a read error. J is TRBJ2-1 and V is TRBV4-1; 9 nucleotides agree with TRBD1. The CDR3 is made up of 11 amino acids. Germline V lookup: CDR1 MGHRA, CDR2 YSYEKL. The CDR3 loop reads CASSQGTGVLF. CDR3 in DNA: TGCGCCAGCAGCCAAGGGACAGGGGTGCTCTTC.

This chain joins TRBV27 and TRBJ2-6, with D possibly TRBD1 on 5 matching bases. The CDR3 extends over 14 amino acids. Trimming took 8 bases from V and 4 from J, leaving 12 bases between them. The germline CDR1 and CDR2 sequences are MNHEY and SMNVEV (reference sequence). CDR3 bases: TGTGCCAGCGGGGCCGTGGGAGGGGCCAACGTCCTGACTTTC. Its translation is CASGAVGGANVLTF. Variable domain in full (rest from reference TRBV27 and TRBJ2-6): EAQVTQNPRYLITVTGKKLTVTCSQNMNHEYMSWYRQDPGLGLRQIYYSMNVEVTDKGDVPEGYKVSRKEKRNFPLILESPSPNQTSLYFCASGAVGGANVLTFGAGSRLTVL.

This sequence joins TRBV11-2 and TRBJ2-5; D possibly corresponds to TRBD2 (6 bases). The CDR3 runs to 14 residues. CDR1 SGHAT and CDR2 FQNNGV come from the germline V gene. V dropped 1 base and J dropped 5 bases, with 11 bases sitting between them. In nucleotides, the CDR3 is TGTGCCAGCAGCTTAGCGGGAGTTGGGGAGACCCAGTACTTC. It codes for CASSLAGVGETQYF.

This clone was recorded once. The chain has TRBV5-1 and TRBJ1-4; D unresolved. Germline values: CDR1 SGHRS, CDR2 YFSETQ. Trimming pared 4 bases from V and 0 bases from J, leaving 16 bases between. This CDR3 contains 17 residues. CDR3 in amino acids: CASSVAGPAATNEKLFF. CDR3 sequence (DNA): TGCGCCAGCAGCGTAGCAGGTCCCGCGGCAACTAATGAAAAACTGTTTTTT.

The rearrangement links TRBV5-1 to TRBJ1-3; D gene ambiguous. The CDR3 has 15 amino acids. The V gene lost 0 bases and the J gene lost 0 bases, with 7 bases spanning the gap. Germline CDR1 and CDR2: SGHRS and YFSETQ. The CDR3 here is CASSLVDGSGNTIYF. In nucleotides, the CDR3 is TGCGCCAGCAGCTTGGTTGACGGCTCTGGAAACACCATATATTTT. Full variable domain (missing parts from reference TRBV5-1 and TRBJ1-3): KAGVTQTPRYLIKTRGQQVTLSCSPISGHRSVSWYQQTPGQGLQFLFEYFSETQRNKGNFPGRFSGRQFSNSRSEMNVSTLELGDSALYLCASSLVDGSGNTIYFGEGSWLTVV.

The genes are TRBV5-1 and TRBJ2-4, with D possibly TRBD2 on 5 matching bases. V lost 2 bases and J 10 bases, leaving 13 bases between the germline ends. The CDR3 consists of 13 residues. The germline V gene encodes CDR1 SGHRS and CDR2 YFSETQ. The CDR3, as DNA: TGCGCCAGCAGCTTTGGGCAGGACTCTATTCAGTACTTC. It yields the protein CASSFGQDSIQYF.

The gene calls are TRBV7-2 and TRBJ1-1; D is unclear. V lost 4 bases and J 5 bases, leaving 14 bases between the germline ends. This CDR3 contains 14 residues. CDR1 SGHTA and CDR2 FQGNSA come from the germline V gene. Here the CDR3 reads CASSSPRVRTEAFF. The DNA of the CDR3 is TGTGCCAGCAGCTCCCCGAGGGTAAGGACTGAAGCTTTCTTT.

The rearrangement links TRBV19 to TRBJ1-1, with 9 bases lining up with TRBD1. The V gene's germline CDR1 is LNHDA and CDR2 SQIVND (reference sequence). CDR3 length: 14 amino acids. The trim removed 4 bases at V and 6 bases at J, leaving 6 bases unmatched. The chain's CDR3 is CASSNRGRGAEAFF. The CDR3 coding sequence is TGTGCCAGTAGTAACAGGGGGCGCGGGGCTGAAGCTTTCTTT.

In this sample, this clone turned up once. V gene TRBV28 combines with J gene TRBJ1-5; D may be TRBD1 (6 bases). The CDR3 has 16 residues. Germline V gives CDR1 MDHEN, CDR2 SYDVKM. Trimming took 5 bases from V and 1 from J, leaving 15 bases between them. CDR3 coding DNA: TGTGCCAGCAGTACCCGCCAGGGGTGGAGCAATCAGCCCCAGCATTTT. As protein: CASSTRQGWSNQPQHF.

V and J are TRBV28 and TRBJ2-1; 11 nucleotides agree with TRBD2. The CDR3 is 15 amino acids. The trim removed 8 bases at V and 7 bases at J, leaving 10 bases unmatched. The germline CDR1 and CDR2 sequences are MDHEN and SYDVKM. The CDR3 DNA reads TGTGCCAGCGGGTTGACTAGCGGGATATCAAATGAGCAGTTCTTC. As protein: CASGLTSGISNEQFF.

The V call is TRBV5-1, the J call TRBJ2-2; TRBD2 is a possible D gene (6 bases). V lost 4 bases and J 6 bases, leaving 16 bases between the germline ends. The CDR3 is 15 amino acids. Germline-derived CDR1 and CDR2 are SGHRS and YFSETQ. The CDR3 is CASSRSGEGAGELFF. The DNA for the CDR3 is TGCGCCAGCAGCCGATCGGGGGAAGGCGCCGGGGAGCTGTTTTTT.

The V call is TRBV6-4, the J call TRBJ1-2; possible D gene TRBD1, 6 bases. The germline gives CDR1 MRHNA, CDR2 SNTAGT. The V end lost 2 bases, the J end lost 3 bases, and 10 bases lay between the germline ends. This CDR3 region has 14 residues. The CDR3 DNA reads TGTGCCAGCAGTGACACCGGGGGCTACTATGGCTACACCTTC. Translated: CASSDTGGYYGYTF.

The chain links TRBV6-5 to TRBJ1-4; tentatively, D is TRBD1 (5 bases). From germline, CDR1 is MNHEY and CDR2 SVGAGI. The length of the CDR3 is 14 residues. V was trimmed by 8 bases and J by 7 bases, leaving 17 bases between them. CDR3 amino acids: CASALREGIEKLFF. CDR3 sequence (DNA): TGTGCCAGCGCCCTCAGGGAAGGTATTGAAAAACTGTTTTTT.

The chain couples TRBV4-1 to TRBJ1-1; D possibly corresponds to TRBD1 (5 bases). CDR3 size: 19 residues. Per germline, CDR1 MGHRA and CDR2 YSYEKL. Between the trimmed V and J ends, which lost 5 bases and 6 bases, there was a span of 31 bases. The CDR3 spells CASSEGSTGLQGGDAEAFF. CDR3 nucleotide sequence: TGCGCCAGCAGCGAAGGATCAACGGGACTCCAAGGCGGGGACGCTGAAGCTTTCTTT.

DNA for the CDR3: TGTGCCAGCAGCTTAATTTCTTTGGGAGGAACTCTTGAGAGGTATAGCACTGAAGCTTTCTTT. Translation: CASSLISLGGTLERYSTEAFF. The chain is built from TRBV7-3 and TRBJ1-1; D call uncertain. The length of the CDR3 is 21 residues. Germline-derived CDR1 and CDR2 are SGHTA and FQGTGA. V lost 1 base and J lost 4, with 31 bases in between.

The chain combines TRBV10-3 with TRBJ2-7, with D uncertain. Germline V lookup: CDR1 ENHRY, CDR2 SYGVKD. This CDR3 contains 12 residues. V was trimmed by 2 bases and J by 3 bases, leaving 5 bases between them. CDR3 sequence (DNA): TGTGCCATCAGTGAGAATTACTACGAGCAGTACTTC. Its protein product is CAISENYYEQYF.

This sequence joins TRBV28 and TRBJ2-4; TRBD2 is a possible D gene (7 bases). The CDR3 is 16 residues long. Germline CDR1 and CDR2: MDHEN and SYDVKM. V was clipped by 6 bases and J by 3 bases, with 18 bases between them. Written as DNA, the CDR3 is TGTGCCAGCAGACTCACGAGGGGGGGAATCAAAAACATTCAGTACTTC. Residues: CASRLTRGGIKNIQYF.

The chain recombines TRBV6-5 with TRBJ1-1, with 12 bases that match TRBD1. Unmatched junction bases numbered 8, after V lost 4 bases and J lost 8 bases. This CDR3 contains 15 residues. Per the germline V gene, CDR1 is MNHEY and CDR2 is SVGAGI. The CDR3 coding sequence is TGTGCCAGCAGTTCCCCGGGACAGGGGGCTTCCGAAGCTTTCTTT. This codes for CASSSPGQGASEAFF.